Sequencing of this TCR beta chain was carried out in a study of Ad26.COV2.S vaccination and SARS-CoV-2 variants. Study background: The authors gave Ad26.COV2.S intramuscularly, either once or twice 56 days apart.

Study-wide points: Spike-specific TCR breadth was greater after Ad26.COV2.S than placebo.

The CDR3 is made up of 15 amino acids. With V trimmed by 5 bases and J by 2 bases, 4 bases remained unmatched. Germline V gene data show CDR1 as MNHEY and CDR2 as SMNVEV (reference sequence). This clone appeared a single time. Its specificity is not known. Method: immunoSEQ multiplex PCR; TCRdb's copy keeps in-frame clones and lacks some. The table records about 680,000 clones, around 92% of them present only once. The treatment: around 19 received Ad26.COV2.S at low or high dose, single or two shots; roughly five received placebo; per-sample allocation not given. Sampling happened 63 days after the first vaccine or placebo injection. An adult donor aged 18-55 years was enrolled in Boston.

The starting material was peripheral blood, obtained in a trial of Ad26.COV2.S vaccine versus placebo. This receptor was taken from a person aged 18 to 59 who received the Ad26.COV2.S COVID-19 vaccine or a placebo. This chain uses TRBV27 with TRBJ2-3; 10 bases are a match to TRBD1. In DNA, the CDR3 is TGTGCCAGCAGTCAGGACAGGGGGATCACAGATACGCAGTATTTT. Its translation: CASSQDRGITDTQYF.